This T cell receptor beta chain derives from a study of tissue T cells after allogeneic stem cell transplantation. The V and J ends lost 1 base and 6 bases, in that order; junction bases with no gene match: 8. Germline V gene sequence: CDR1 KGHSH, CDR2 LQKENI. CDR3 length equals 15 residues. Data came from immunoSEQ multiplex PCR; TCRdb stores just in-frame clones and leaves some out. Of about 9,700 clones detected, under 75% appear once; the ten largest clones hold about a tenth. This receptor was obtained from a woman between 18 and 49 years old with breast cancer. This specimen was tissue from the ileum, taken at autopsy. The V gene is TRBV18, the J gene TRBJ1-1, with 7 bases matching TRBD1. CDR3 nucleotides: TGTGCCAGCTCACCACTCAAAGGGGGCGCCTCTGAAGCTTTCTTT. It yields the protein CASSPLKGGASEAFF.